A selection of T cell receptor beta chains follows, all from one sample in a study of early T cells in non-severe SARS-CoV-2 infection. MiXCR, applied by TCRdb to the 5' RACE reads, yields one record per CDR3 protein. This table has under 50,000 distinct CDR3 sequences, over 3.5% appearing once. The sequenced material came from whole blood. All receptors come from an adult who was a healthcare worker with PCR-confirmed SARS-CoV-2 infection or an uninfected control (not recorded which). Each CDR3 is given with its conserved first and last residue. Each record gives: J gene, CDR3 length, V gene, D gene, clone size, CDR3 protein, CDR3 DNA. D genes are given only for firm matches. Expanded clones are given a class, and other clones once, few, many or no size at all.

TRBJ1-1 | 16 | TRBV6-5 | - | many | CASSTTLGQGNTEAFF | TGTGCCAGCAGTACCACTTTGGGGCAGGGGAACACTGAAGCTTTCTTT
TRBJ1-4 | 11 | TRBV7-2 | - | many | CASSVNEKLFF | TGTGCCAGCAGCGTAAATGAAAAACTGTTTTTT
TRBJ2-7 | 17 | TRBV4-2 | TRBD2 | - | CASSPPKSSGRDHEQYF | TGTGCCAGCAGCCCCCCCAAGTCTAGCGGGAGGGATCACGAGCAGTACTTC
TRBJ2-2 | 15 | TRBV9 | - | many | CASSVEGGRAGELFF | TGTGCCAGCAGCGTAGAAGGAGGTCGGGCCGGGGAGCTGTTTTTT
TRBJ2-5 | 16 | TRBV5-6 | TRBD1 | many | CASSLAGTGGLKTQYF | TGTGCCAGCAGCTTGGCCGGTACAGGGGGCCTCAAGACCCAGTACTTC
TRBJ2-3 | 13 | TRBV6-5 | - | many | CASSSRVTDTQYF | TGTGCCAGCAGTTCAAGGGTCACAGATACGCAGTATTTT
TRBJ1-2 | 15 | TRBV7-9 | - | many | CASSSGLGAFDGYTF | TGTGCCAGCAGCTCCGGCCTGGGGGCTTTCGATGGCTACACCTTC
TRBJ2-5 | 14 | TRBV5-1 | - | many | CASSGSGVGETQYF | TGCGCCAGCAGCGGTAGCGGAGTCGGTGAGACCCAGTACTTC
TRBJ2-1 | 15 | TRBV20-1 | TRBD2 | many | CSATGWRGKINEQFF | TGCAGTGCTACAGGTTGGCGGGGGAAGATCAATGAGCAGTTCTTC
TRBJ2-3 | 16 | TRBV29-1 | TRBD1 | many | CSVEGDRGIRLDTQYF | TGCAGCGTTGAGGGTGACAGGGGGATCCGTTTGGATACGCAGTATTTT
TRBJ2-1 | 14 | TRBV12-3/TRBV12-4 | TRBD2 | few | CASRASGSHREQFF | TGTGCCAGCAGGGCTAGCGGGAGTCACCGTGAGCAGTTCTTC
TRBJ2-6 | 18 | TRBV6-5 | - | many | CASSYSKDIFSGANVLTF | TGTGCCAGCAGTTACTCGAAGGACATCTTCTCTGGGGCCAACGTCCTGACTTTC
TRBJ2-1 | 16 | TRBV19 | TRBD1 | many | CASSIDTGGAWNEQFF | TGTGCCAGTAGTATAGATACAGGGGGCGCTTGGAATGAGCAGTTCTTC
TRBJ1-2 | 9 | TRBV29-1 | - | many | CSVDPGYTF | TGCAGCGTTGATCCCGGCTACACCTTC
TRBJ2-4 | 13 | TRBV9 | - | many | CASSVDSSNIQYF | TGTGCCAGCAGCGTAGACTCGTCGAACATTCAGTACTTC
TRBJ2-1 | 12 | TRBV2 | - | many | CASSEGTGGDGF | TGTGCCAGCAGTGAAGGGACAGGAGGGGATGGCTTC
TRBJ1-3 | 11 | TRBV3-1 | - | many | CASGDQNTIYF | TGTGCCAGCGGGGATCAAAACACCATATATTTT
TRBJ2-3 | 14 | TRBV19 | TRBD2 | many | CASSSGTTTDTQYF | TGTGCCAGTAGTAGCGGGACTACTACAGATACGCAGTATTTT
TRBJ1-4 | 14 | TRBV20-1 | - | many | CSARGRDIYEKLFF | TGCAGTGCTAGAGGCCGGGACATTTATGAAAAACTGTTTTTT
TRBJ2-7 | 13 | TRBV20-1 | - | many | CSARRPSSYEQYF | TGCAGTGCTAGAAGGCCCAGCTCCTACGAGCAGTACTTC
TRBJ2-7 | 15 | TRBV20-1 | TRBD2 | many | CSARSFSPGRYEQYF | TGCAGTGCTAGATCCTTCAGTCCCGGGAGGTACGAGCAGTACTTC
TRBJ2-7 | 14 | TRBV3-1 | - | many | CASSQNGLSYEQYF | TGTGCCAGCAGCCAGAACGGTCTCTCCTACGAGCAGTACTTC
TRBJ1-5 | 13 | TRBV20-1 | - | many | CSARESLSQPQHF | TGCAGTGCTAGGGAGTCCTTGAGTCAGCCCCAGCATTTT
TRBJ2-1 | 16 | TRBV3-1 | TRBD1 | many | CASSQLGTGEHNEQFF | TGTGCCAGCAGCCAACTAGGGACAGGGGAGCACAATGAGCAGTTCTTC